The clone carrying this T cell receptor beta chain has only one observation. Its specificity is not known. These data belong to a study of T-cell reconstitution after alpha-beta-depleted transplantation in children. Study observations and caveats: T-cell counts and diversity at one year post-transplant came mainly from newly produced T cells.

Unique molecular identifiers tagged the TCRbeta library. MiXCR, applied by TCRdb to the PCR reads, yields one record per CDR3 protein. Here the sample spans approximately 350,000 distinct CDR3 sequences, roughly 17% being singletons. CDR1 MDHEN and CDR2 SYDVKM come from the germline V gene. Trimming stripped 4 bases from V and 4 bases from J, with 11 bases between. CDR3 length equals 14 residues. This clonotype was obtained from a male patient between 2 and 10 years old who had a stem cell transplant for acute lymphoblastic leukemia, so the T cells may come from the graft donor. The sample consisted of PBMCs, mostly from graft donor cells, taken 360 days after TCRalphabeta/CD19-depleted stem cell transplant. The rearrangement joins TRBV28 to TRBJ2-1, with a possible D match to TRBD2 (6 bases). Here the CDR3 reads CASSSRERYNEQFF. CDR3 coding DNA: TGTGCCAGCAGTTCCCGGGAGCGGTACAATGAGCAGTTCTTC.